This note documents a single T cell receptor beta chain sequence. Its antigen remains unidentified. Germline-derived CDR1 and CDR2 are SGHRS and YFSETQ. The V and J ends lost 0 bases and 3 bases respectively, with 9 bases between them. The CDR3 runs 15 residues. These data belong to a study of T cells after yellow fever vaccination. General study findings and limits: Abundant clonotypes from the bulk population could get into FACS-sorted repertoires as contaminants.

TCRdb recomputed calls from the 5' RACE reads with MiXCR, one row per CDR3 protein. The sample lists roughly 310,000 distinct CDR3 sequences; about 3.5% were seen once. Here the sequenced sample was PBMCs, taken on the day of the yellow fever booster vaccination. The chain carries TRBV5-1 and TRBJ2-2, with D unresolved. The receptor was isolated from a man younger than 35 who received the YFV17D yellow fever vaccine. The CDR3 nucleotides read TGCGCCAGCAGCTTGGAAGGGTCGGACACCGGGGAGCTGTTTTTT. Protein: CASSLEGSDTGELFF.